This T cell receptor beta chain originates from a study of metastatic and nonmetastatic thyroid tumors. General study points: In both blood and tumor samples, TCR beta diversity was reported significantly higher for malignant than benign nodules.

The authors' processing: For papillary thyroid cancer, a distant-metastasis classifier was constructed from CDR3 differences observed across clinicopathological groups. TCRdb reanalyzed the PCR reads with MiXCR. The V and J calls were determined by TCRdb, not by the authors. The table records 70,000 or so clones, 12% to 15% of them present only once. Per germline, CDR1 SGHRS and CDR2 YFSETQ. CDR3 size: 15 residues. The V gene lost 1 base and the J gene lost 3 bases, with 12 bases spanning the gap. This clone was found a few times. Its target is not known. A much bigger clone sits one base away, suggesting this may be a read error. Every patient was untreated before thyroid surgery.

The origin of this receptor is a male donor with papillary thyroid cancer or a benign thyroid nodule (not recorded which). Some clones in this sample may be carry-over from other donors' samples. The chain combines TRBV5-1 with TRBJ2-3, with D possibly matching TRBD1 (5 bases). Source material: blood. Written as DNA, the CDR3 is TGCGCCAGCAGCTTGTCCTCTAGGGGAACAGATACGCAGTATTTT. Its translation: CASSLSSRGTDTQYF. The variable domain in full, completed from reference TRBV5-1 and TRBJ2-3, reads KAGVTQTPRYLIKTRGQQVTLSCSPISGHRSVSWYQQTPGQGLQFLFEYFSETQRNKGNFPGRFSGRQFSNSRSEMNVSTLELGDSALYLCASSLSSRGTDTQYFGPGTRLTVL.